The entry below describes one TCR beta chain. Its matching antigen is unknown. The blood sample dates from first hyperthyroidism diagnosis, preceding any ophthalmopathy symptoms. The data belong to a study of T cells in Graves' hyperthyroidism and ophthalmopathy. Findings and limits, study-wide: With a median lead of about 6.9 months before onset, the model predicted ophthalmopathy. Ophthalmopathy and stable hyperthyroidism were separated by a 13 V-J model. Blood also contained most expanded thyroid clonotypes above 0.001.

Amplification targeted TCR beta CDR3 regions from RNA transcripts. Using the HTBI primer set, a first-round RT-PCR was run on the TCR CDR3. TCRdb reanalysed the multiplex PCR reads using MiXCR and keeps one entry per CDR3 protein. Among around 700,000 distinct CDR3 sequences listed, around a sixth were seen once. The CDR3 spans 15 residues. V lost 4 bases and J lost 7, with 19 bases in between. The chain combines TRBV6-7 with TRBJ1-1, with D possibly TRBD1 on 6 matching bases. TRBV6-7 belongs to the ORF category, with a function that is uncertain. The sequenced sample consisted of blood. The TCR was taken from a woman aged 50 to 60 with Graves' hyperthyroidism that later progressed to Graves' ophthalmopathy. Written as DNA, the CDR3 is TGTGCCAGCAGTTTGAACCGGGACACCGAAATTGAAGCTTTCTTT. This translates into CASSLNRDTEIEAFF.